The clone carrying this T cell receptor (beta chain) is a singleton in its sample. This record comes from a study of blood T cell repertoires in COVID-19. Study summary: Samples representing acute and convalescent COVID-19 were sourced from the United States, Italy and Spain. The analysed material was cDNA or gDNA that came from T cells, B-cell-depleted T cells, or PBMCs.

The method was immunoSEQ multiplex PCR; TCRdb's version includes in-frame clones alone and lacks a portion of them. The sample has tens of thousands of clones, roughly 82% seen once. Trimming stripped 6 bases from V and 5 bases from J, with 19 bases between. The CDR3 runs to 14 residues. CDR1 is DFQATT and CDR2 is SNEGSKA in the germline V gene (reference sequence). This clonotype was obtained from a woman aged 55-70 years with acute or convalescent COVID-19. J is TRBJ1-1 and V is TRBV20-1; maybe TRBD1 (6 bases). Input material: peripheral blood. The chain's CDR3 is CSASDGGAETEAFF. DNA for the CDR3: TGCAGTGCCAGTGATGGGGGGGCTGAGACTGAAGCTTTCTTT.